This TCR beta chain stems from a study of blood T cell repertoires in COVID-19. Overall study context: Italy, Spain and the United States were the sources of the convalescent and acute COVID-19 samples. Nucleic acid was either cDNA or gDNA, and it came from T cells, B-cell-depleted T cells, or PBMCs.

The CDR3 runs 16 residues. In germline, CDR1 is LGHNA, CDR2 YSLEER. Trimming shortened V by 4 bases and J by 0 bases, and 10 bases separated the two germline ends. Original handling: Reference gene primers were amplified, and this amplification served to estimate nucleated cell counts. Here immunoSEQ multiplex PCR was the method, and the copy in TCRdb shows in-frame clones only, minus some. For V, J and clone size, that table is used; D and trimming come from the DNA. The sample has about 100,000 clones, around nine tenths seen once; the top ten hold less than 1.5%. The rearrangement links TRBV4-3 to TRBJ2-6, with D possibly being TRBD2 (6 bases). The sample taken for sequencing was peripheral blood. The origin of this receptor is a woman aged 25 to 39 with acute or convalescent COVID-19. In nucleotides, the CDR3 is TGCGCCAGCAGCCTCCTGGGAGGCTCTGGGGCCAACGTCCTGACTTTC. Translation gives CASSLLGGSGANVLTF.